This TCR beta chain came from a study of T cell clones after liver transplantation. Study context: Post-transplant blood was tracked for graft-donor-reactive T cell clones identified in a pre-transplant mixed lymphocyte reaction. Tolerant meant at least one year fully off immunosuppression without liver enzymes above twice normal. Study-wide results and limits: A larger donor-reactive than third-party decline suggested partial antigen-specific deletion. The donor-reactive repertoire was only partly measurable in a couple of subjects, lacking donor cells.

Between the trimmed V and J ends, which lost 3 bases and 8 bases, there was a span of 13 bases. Germline V gene data show CDR1 as LNHDA and CDR2 as SQIVND (reference sequence). CDR3 length: 13 residues. About this clone: The antigen remains undetermined.

The repertoire was sequenced with immunoSEQ multiplex PCR; TCRdb's copy has only in-frame clones and lacks some. Here the sample spans 93,000 or so clones, roughly 80% being singletons. Here the sequenced sample was CD4+ T cells from blood, taken approximately 43 months after liver transplant. This chain uses TRBV19 with TRBJ1-2; D possibly corresponds to TRBD1 (5 bases). The origin of this receptor is a human patient who received a liver transplant. Some T cells may have come from the graft donor. The CDR3 loop reads CASSMTAVRGYTF. CDR3 in DNA: TGTGCCAGTAGTATGACAGCGGTACGGGGCTACACCTTC.